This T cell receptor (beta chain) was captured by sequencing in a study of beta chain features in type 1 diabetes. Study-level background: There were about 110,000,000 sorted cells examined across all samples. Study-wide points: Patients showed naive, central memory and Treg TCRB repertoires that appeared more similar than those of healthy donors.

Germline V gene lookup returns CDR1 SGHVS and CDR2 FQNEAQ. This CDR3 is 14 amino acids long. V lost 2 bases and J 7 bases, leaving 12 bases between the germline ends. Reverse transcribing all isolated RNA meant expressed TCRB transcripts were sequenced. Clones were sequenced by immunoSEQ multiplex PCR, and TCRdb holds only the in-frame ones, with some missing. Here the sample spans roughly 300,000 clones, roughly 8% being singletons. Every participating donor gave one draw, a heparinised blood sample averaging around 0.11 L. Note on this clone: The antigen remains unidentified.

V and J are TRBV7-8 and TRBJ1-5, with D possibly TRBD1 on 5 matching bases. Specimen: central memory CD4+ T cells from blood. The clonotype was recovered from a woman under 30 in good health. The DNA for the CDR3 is TGTGCCAGCAGCTTACAGGGTTTTCGGCAGCCCCAGCATTTT. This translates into CASSLQGFRQPQHF.